This passage covers 29 T cell receptor beta chains from one sample sequenced in a study of blood T cells in healthy people across ages. With a J-beta primer mix and a sample-barcoded 5' primer, a second PCR ran about 6 to 11 cycles. TCRdb redid the calling of the 5' RACE reads with MiXCR, one entry per CDR3 protein. In the table there are 720,000 or so distinct CDR3 sequences, around two fifths of which are singletons. Sequencing was performed on blood. These TCRs come from a man aged 80 or over in good health.

This clonotype has only a few counts. The rearrangement joins TRBV5-1 to TRBJ1-1, with D unclear. V lost 4 bases and J 1 base, leaving 14 bases between the germline ends. The CDR3 has 15 residues. Looked up from germline, CDR1 is SGHRS and CDR2 is YFSETQ. The CDR3 here is CASSPAQAGNTEAFF. The CDR3 DNA is TGCGCCAGCAGCCCGGCTCAGGCGGGGAACACTGAAGCTTTCTTT.

The chain employs TRBV20-1 and TRBJ2-5; 9 bases are shared with TRBD2. CDR1 DFQATT and CDR2 SNEGSKA come from the germline V gene (reference sequence). V lost 3 bases, J lost 3 bases, and 5 bases stayed unmatched. The CDR3 is made up of 14 amino acids. CDR3 protein: CSARVVAGEETQYF. CDR3 coding DNA: TGCAGTGCTAGGGTTGTAGCGGGAGAAGAGACCCAGTACTTC.

The V and J genes are TRBV20-1 and TRBJ2-5, with D maybe TRBD2 (5 bases). The V gene's germline CDR1 is DFQATT and CDR2 SNEGSKA (reference sequence). The CDR3 consists of 13 residues. V gave up 0 bases and J gave up 11 bases, with 16 bases separating them. CDR3 loop: CSARDQWSGEQYF. The DNA of the CDR3 is TGCAGTGCTAGAGATCAATGGTCCGGGGAGCAGTACTTC.

On this clonotype itself: Just one base apart from a much larger clone, this may be a read error. This chain connects TRBV20-1 to TRBJ1-2; TRBD1 matches at 7 bases. The CDR3 extends over 14 amino acids. The germline gives CDR1 DFQATT, CDR2 SNEGSKA (reference sequence). With 1 base clipped from V and 6 bases from J, the junction kept 8 bases outside the gene matches. CDR3 bases: TGCAGTGCTAGAGTCCAGACAGGGTCTGATGGCTACACCTTC. This translates into CSARVQTGSDGYTF.

The chain recombines TRBV20-1 with TRBJ2-5; TRBD1 agrees at 10 bases. Trimming cost V 5 bases and J 5 bases; bases outside gene matches: 17. The germline V gene has CDR1 DFQATT and CDR2 SNEGSKA (reference sequence). The CDR3 has 17 residues. CDR3 protein: CSALPGTGDHSTETQYF. The CDR3, as DNA: TGCAGTGCTCTCCCCGGGACAGGGGACCATTCTACGGAGACCCAGTACTTC.

V and J are TRBV28 and TRBJ1-2, with 9 bases lining up with TRBD1. Trimming removed 6 bases from V and 7 bases from J; junction bases left unmatched: 9. The germline CDR1 and CDR2 sequences are MDHEN and SYDVKM. The CDR3 extends over 14 amino acids. CDR3: CASRPPGTGSGYTF. The CDR3 nucleotides read TGTGCCAGCAGACCACCTGGGACAGGGAGTGGCTACACCTTC.

J is TRBJ2-5 and V is TRBV6-1; 12 bases agree with TRBD2. Trimming removed 2 bases from V and 11 bases from J; junction bases left unmatched: 6. This CDR3 region has 14 residues. Germline V gene sequence: CDR1 MNHNS, CDR2 SASEGT. For the CDR3, the DNA is TGTGCCAGCAGTGAATCTAGCGGGGGGGCGTCACAGTACTTC. Translating gives CASSESSGGASQYF.

This clonotype was picked up a small number of times. J is TRBJ2-2 and V is TRBV7-9; 7 bases are shared with TRBD1. V shed 5 bases, J shed 5 bases, and the junction held 8 bases outside the gene matches. Germline CDR1 is SEHNR and CDR2 is FQNEAQ (reference sequence). CDR3 size: 15 residues. CDR3 nucleotide sequence: TGTGCCAGCAGCACTAGGACAGGATGGACCGGGGAGCTGTTTTTT. It is translated as CASSTRTGWTGELFF.

In its sample, this clonotype was seen a few times. The V gene is TRBV3-1, the J gene TRBJ1-4; D remains ambiguous. CDR3 length equals 14 residues. Trimming left V 4 bases short and J 0 bases short, with 6 bases between. CDR1 and CDR2 (germline): LGHDT, YNNKEL (reference sequence). This chain's CDR3 is CASSRAATNEKLFF. The CDR3, as DNA: TGTGCCAGCAGCCGGGCAGCAACTAATGAAAAACTGTTTTTT.

J is TRBJ1-2 and V is TRBV20-1, with 8 positions matching TRBD1. V gave up 1 base and J gave up 0 bases; unmatched junction bases: 4. CDR1 and CDR2 (germline): DFQATT, SNEGSKA (reference sequence). The CDR3 totals 15 residues. The CDR3 coding sequence is TGCAGTGCTAGAGCAAAACAGGGGGCTAACTATGGCTACACCTTC. This codes for CSARAKQGANYGYTF.

This clonotype was seen just once. J is TRBJ2-1 and V is TRBV4-2; the D gene is possibly TRBD1 (6 bases). Trimming cost V 0 bases and J 9 bases, with 12 bases left between them. The germline CDR1 and CDR2 sequences are LGHNA and YNFKEQ. CDR3 length: 14 amino acids. CDR3 coding DNA: TGTGCCAGCAGCCAAGAACAGGGAACGAGTGAGCAGTTCTTC. It yields the protein CASSQEQGTSEQFF.

This chain connects TRBV3-1 to TRBJ2-1; a weak D match, TRBD1 (5 bases). Germline CDR1 is LGHDT and CDR2 is YNNKEL (reference sequence). The CDR3 runs 14 residues. The V end lost 1 base, the J end lost 7 bases, and 11 bases lay between the germline ends. CDR3 nucleotides: TGTGCCAGCAGCCAAGCGACAGTCAGAAATGAGCAGTTCTTC. This sequence encodes CASSQATVRNEQFF.

The rearrangement uses TRBV10-3 and TRBJ1-1; D not resolved. The CDR3 has 14 amino acids. The germline CDR1 and CDR2 sequences are ENHRY and SYGVKD. The ends were cut back, 4 bases at V and 1 base at J, with 10 bases in the middle. The CDR3 nucleotides read TGTGCCATCAGTGCGGGCAGTTCGAACACTGAAGCTTTCTTT. Translating gives CAISAGSSNTEAFF.

The chain couples TRBV7-8 to TRBJ1-1; D call uncertain. CDR3 length equals 16 residues. Germline V lookup: CDR1 SGHVS, CDR2 FQNEAQ. The ends were cut back, 5 bases at V and 0 bases at J, with 16 bases in the middle. As DNA, the CDR3 is TGTGCCAGCAGCCCAGCGGATGGAGCAATGAACACTGAAGCTTTCTTT. Translated: CASSPADGAMNTEAFF.

In regard to this clonotype: A much larger clone differs by one base, so this may be a read error. The J gene is TRBJ2-3, the V gene TRBV6-2 or TRBV6-3; 12 bases map to TRBD2. Looked up from germline, CDR1 is MNHEY and CDR2 is SVGEGT. The CDR3 consists of 17 residues. Trimming at V came to 4 bases and at J to 3 bases, leaving 8 bases not matched to a gene. CDR3 nucleotide sequence: TGTGCCAGCAGTTCGGCTAGCGGGAGGGGAAGGACAGATACGCAGTATTTT. Translation: CASSSASGRGRTDTQYF.

There are many counts of this clonotype. The rearrangement links TRBV7-2 to TRBJ2-5, with 7 bases identical to TRBD2. This CDR3 is 14 amino acids long. Trimming at V came to 4 bases and at J to 5 bases, leaving 7 bases not matched to a gene. Germline loops: CDR1 SGHTA, CDR2 FQGNSA. This CDR3 is CASSSRMTSETQYF. CDR3 DNA: TGTGCCAGCAGCTCCAGAATGACTAGCGAGACCCAGTACTTC.

V and J are TRBV11-2 and TRBJ2-4, with unresolved D. V shed 4 bases and J shed 13 bases, with 11 bases lying between them. CDR1 and CDR2 (germline): SGHAT, FQNNGV. The CDR3 sequence is 11 residues long. The CDR3 DNA reads as TGTGCCAGCAGCTCGGGTTATTCGCAGTACTTC. The encoded protein is CASSSGYSQYF.

The rearrangement joins TRBV11-1 to TRBJ2-3, with D perhaps assigned TRBD1 or TRBD2 (12 bases each). Germline CDR1 is SGHAT and CDR2 is FQDESV (reference sequence). This CDR3 comprises 23 residues. V was cut by 5 bases and J by 0 bases, with 36 bases left in between. The CDR3 reads CASSPGTGGAGTSGPTSTDTQYF. The CDR3, as DNA: TGTGCCAGCAGCCCTGGGACAGGGGGCGCAGGGACTAGCGGGCCAACTAGCACAGATACGCAGTATTTT.

This clonotype was counted between two and nine times. The chain combines TRBV18 with TRBJ2-7, with 7 bases lining up with TRBD1. With 3 bases clipped from V and 3 bases from J, the junction kept 5 bases outside the gene matches. The CDR3 sequence is 14 residues long. Germline assignment: CDR1 KGHSH and CDR2 LQKENI. The chain's CDR3 is CASSPLRDSYEQYF. As DNA, the CDR3 is TGTGCCAGCTCACCCCTCCGGGACAGCTACGAGCAGTACTTC.

The V gene is TRBV7-8, the J gene TRBJ1-2; no clear D gene. Germline V CDR1 and CDR2: SGHVS, FQNEAQ. The V and J ends lost 1 base and 3 bases respectively, with 9 bases between them. The CDR3 contains 14 residues. For the CDR3, the DNA is TGTGCCAGCAGCTTAGTCGGCGGCGACTATGGCTACACCTTC. Translating gives CASSLVGGDYGYTF.

V is TRBV6-6 and J is TRBJ2-7, with TRBD1 as a possible D gene (6 bases). Germline V gene data show CDR1 as MNHNY and CDR2 as SVGAGI (reference sequence). Trimming cost V 0 bases and J 4 bases, with 16 bases left between them. CDR3 length equals 16 residues. CDR3 protein: CASSYSIPRTGYEQYF. DNA for the CDR3: TGTGCCAGCAGTTACTCGATACCCCGAACAGGGTACGAGCAGTACTTC.

The chain recombines TRBV7-2 with TRBJ1-5; no definite D call. Trimming removed 1 base at V and 4 bases at J, with 17 bases between. This CDR3 contains 17 residues. Germline V gives CDR1 SGHTA, CDR2 FQGNSA. This chain's CDR3 is CASSLEVGGSSNQPQHF. The CDR3 bases are TGTGCCAGCAGCTTAGAGGTTGGCGGGTCGAGTAATCAGCCCCAGCATTTT.

The V call is TRBV4-1, the J call TRBJ2-5, with 10 bases that match TRBD2. The CDR3 spans 16 residues. V was pared by 3 bases and J by 11 bases, with 15 bases of the junction left unmatched. Looked up from germline, CDR1 is MGHRA and CDR2 is YSYEKL. The CDR3 nucleotides read TGCGCCAGCAGCCAGGGGTTTAGCGGGAGGCCCAATGAGCAGTACTTC. Translating gives CASSQGFSGRPNEQYF.

In this sample, this clonotype turned up a few times. This chain joins TRBV7-3 and TRBJ2-3; 8 positions match TRBD1. Germline CDR1 reads SGHTA; CDR2 reads FQGTGA. The CDR3 runs 15 residues. Trimming cost V 4 bases and J 4 bases; bases outside gene matches: 7. CDR3 coding DNA: TGTGCCAGCAGCTCTATGACAGGGGTGGCAGATACGCAGTATTTT. Residues: CASSSMTGVADTQYF.

The rearrangement uses TRBV6-4 and TRBJ2-1; TRBD2 matches 7 bases. The V and J ends lost 0 bases and 3 bases, in that order; junction bases with no gene match: 2. Germline V gene lookup returns CDR1 MRHNA and CDR2 SNTAGT. This CDR3 is built from 15 residues. The CDR3 DNA reads TGTGCCAGCAGTGACTCAGGGACTAACTACAATGAGCAGTTCTTC. Translating it yields CASSDSGTNYNEQFF.

This clonotype was seen once. CDR3 loop: CASSPRDRAFGEQYF. In nucleotides, the CDR3 is TGCGCCAGCAGCCCCCGGGACAGGGCCTTTGGGGAGCAGTACTTC. The V gene is TRBV5-1, the J gene TRBJ2-5, with TRBD1 identical over 9 bases. The ends lost 4 bases at V and 11 bases at J; junction bases unmatched: 15. The CDR3 covers 15 residues. CDR1 is SGHRS and CDR2 is YFSETQ in the germline V gene. Full variable domain (missing parts from reference TRBV5-1 and TRBJ2-5): KAGVTQTPRYLIKTRGQQVTLSCSPISGHRSVSWYQQTPGQGLQFLFEYFSETQRNKGNFPGRFSGRQFSNSRSEMNVSTLELGDSALYLCASSPRDRAFGEQYFGPGTRLLVL.

This clonotype was counted a few times. The V call is TRBV5-1, the J call TRBJ1-1; no clear D gene. The CDR3 length is 14 residues. V gave up 4 bases and J gave up 1 base, with 11 bases separating them. Germline CDR1 reads SGHRS; CDR2 reads YFSETQ. The chain's CDR3 is CASSDAQTNTEAFF. CDR3 DNA sequence: TGCGCCAGCAGCGACGCACAAACGAACACTGAAGCTTTCTTT.

This clonotype was detected only a few times. The V gene is TRBV15, the J gene TRBJ2-4; 11 positions agree with TRBD1. Trimming cost V 6 bases and J 0 bases; bases outside gene matches: 7. The germline gives CDR1 LNHNV, CDR2 YYDKDF (reference sequence). The CDR3 loop spans 17 amino acids. CDR3 bases: TGTGCCACCAGACCTGGACAGGGGGCGACAGCCAAAAACATTCAGTACTTC. It encodes CATRPGQGATAKNIQYF.

The chain employs TRBV20-1 and TRBJ2-3; 7 bases are shared with TRBD1. The CDR3 totals 15 residues. Trimming at V came to 6 bases and at J to 0 bases, leaving 9 bases not matched to a gene. CDR1 is DFQATT, CDR2 SNEGSKA, per germline (reference sequence). CDR3 loop: CSASKGGISTDTQYF. CDR3 nucleotide sequence: TGCAGTGCCTCTAAAGGGGGCATAAGCACAGATACGCAGTATTTT.